This TCR beta chain was retrieved from a study of shared clonotypes between healthy human individuals. This clone has a single count. The antigen is not known. Points from the study as a whole: Naive CD4 clonotypes overlapped across several donors at roughly 4.5%.

Trimming removed 10 bases from V and 1 base from J, with 13 bases in between. CDR1 is MDHEN, CDR2 SYDVKM, per germline. The CDR3 totals 14 residues. The method was immunoSEQ multiplex PCR; TCRdb's version includes in-frame clones alone and lacks a portion of them. Of 400,000 to 600,000 clones listed, about 96% were seen once; the top ten hold 0.05% to 0.08%. The sequencing input was naive CD4+ T cells sorted from blood. As to subset: CD45RA+ positively selected. This chain links TRBV28 with TRBJ2-2; no reliable D call. This TCR derives from a woman younger than 45 in good health. The CDR3 loop reads CATNSRGNTGELFF. In DNA, the CDR3 is TGTGCCACCAATTCTAGAGGGAACACCGGGGAGCTGTTTTTT. The whole variable domain, filled in from reference TRBV28 and TRBJ2-2, reads DVKVTQSSRYLVKRTGEKVFLECVQDMDHENMFWYRQDPGLGLRLIYFSYDVKMKEKGDIPEGYSVSREKKERFSLILESASTNQTSMYLCATNSRGNTGELFFGEGSRLTVL.